Presented here are 6 T cell receptor beta chains from one specimen sequenced in a study of sequential checkpoint blockade in melanoma. This table comes from immunoSEQ multiplex PCR, and its TCRdb copy is limited to in-frame clones, with some not included. The sample yields tens of thousands of clones, around 86% seen once. Treatment described: randomized to nivolumab then ipilimumab (arm A) or the reverse (arm B). The specimen comprised CD8+ T cells sorted from blood (inferred from file names), sampled from a patient given nivolumab and ipilimumab in sequence. The receptors stem from a human donor with melanoma.

V gene TRBV4-3 combines with J gene TRBJ2-1; TRBD2 is a possible D gene (6 bases). CDR3 length equals 18 residues. Germline V gene sequence: CDR1 LGHNA, CDR2 YSLEER. The V end was cut by 0 bases, the J end by 2 bases, with 17 bases between. The CDR3 bases are TGCGCCAGCAGCCAAGAAGGGGCGGGGCAAACTACCTACAATGAGCAGTTCTTC. It yields the protein CASSQEGAGQTTYNEQFF.

This clone appeared a few times. The rearrangement uses TRBV4-3 and TRBJ2-2, with 12 positions matching TRBD2. Germline V gene lookup returns CDR1 LGHNA and CDR2 YSLEER. J gave up 0 bases and V 4 bases, and 3 bases lay outside the gene matches. CDR3 length equals 17 residues. The DNA of the CDR3 is TGCGCCAGCAGCCCTAGGACTAGCGGGACGAACACCGGGGAGCTGTTTTTT. This translates into CASSPRTSGTNTGELFF.

This clone was seen only a few times. J is TRBJ1-1 and V is TRBV7-6; possible D gene TRBD1, 5 bases. Germline V gene sequence: CDR1 SGHVS, CDR2 FNYEAQ. V was shortened by 1 base and J by 5 bases, with 11 bases between the two germline ends. The CDR3 runs to 14 residues. CDR3 loop: CASSLVEGDTEAFF. The DNA for the CDR3 is TGTGCCAGCAGCTTAGTCGAAGGGGATACTGAAGCTTTCTTT.

The chain has TRBV13 and TRBJ2-7; TRBD1 matches at 7 bases. This CDR3 is built from 15 residues. Germline V gene data show CDR1 as PRHDT and CDR2 as FYEKMQ (reference sequence). Losses at the gene ends were 4 bases for V and 1 base for J; bases not matched to a gene: 7. The CDR3 region is CASSSGTARSYEQYF. The CDR3 coding sequence is TGTGCCAGCAGCTCGGGGACAGCAAGATCCTACGAGCAGTACTTC.

About this clone itself: The junction does not match germline at one end; this may be a read error. The rearrangement links TRBV7-7 to TRBJ2-7; D might be TRBD2 (5 bases). The CDR3 is made up of 15 amino acids. The germline V gene has CDR1 SSHAT and CDR2 FNYEAQ (reference sequence). CDR3 nucleotides: TGTGCTAGCAGCTTAGGAGCAGGCCCGGGATACGAGCAGTACTTC. Translation: CASSLGAGPGYEQYF. Together with reference TRBV7-7 and TRBJ2-7, the CDR3 gives the full variable domain: GAGVSQSPRYKVTKRGQDVTLRCDPISSHATLYWYQQALGQGPEFLTYFNYEAQPDKSGLPSDRFSAERPEGSISTLTIQRTEQRDSAMYRCASSLGAGPGYEQYFGPGTRLTVT.

The rearrangement joins TRBV4-1 to TRBJ2-7, with TRBD2 matching 8 bases. The CDR3 has 17 amino acids. Germline lookup yields CDR1 MGHRA and CDR2 YSYEKL. Trimming took 0 bases from V and 2 from J; bases not matched to a gene: 9. The CDR3 is CASSQDYTGGRTYEQYF. The CDR3 DNA reads as TGCGCCAGCAGCCAAGACTATACGGGGGGGCGTACCTACGAGCAGTACTTC.